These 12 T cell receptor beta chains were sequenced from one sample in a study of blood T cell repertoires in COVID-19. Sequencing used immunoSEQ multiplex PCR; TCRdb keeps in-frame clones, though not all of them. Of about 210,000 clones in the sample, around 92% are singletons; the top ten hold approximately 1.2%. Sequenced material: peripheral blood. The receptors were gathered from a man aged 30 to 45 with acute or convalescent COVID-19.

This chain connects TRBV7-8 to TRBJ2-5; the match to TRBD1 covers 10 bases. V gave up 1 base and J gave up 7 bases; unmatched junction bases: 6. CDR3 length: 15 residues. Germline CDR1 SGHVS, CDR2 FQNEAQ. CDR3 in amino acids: CASSLGDRGYGTQYF. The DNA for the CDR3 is TGTGCCAGCAGCTTAGGGGACAGGGGTTACGGGACCCAGTACTTC.

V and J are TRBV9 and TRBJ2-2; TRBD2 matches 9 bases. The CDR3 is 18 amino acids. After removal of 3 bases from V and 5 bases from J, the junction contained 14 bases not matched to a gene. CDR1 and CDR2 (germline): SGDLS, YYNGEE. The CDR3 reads CASSGGRLAGIGTGELFF. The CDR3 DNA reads TGTGCCAGCAGCGGTGGTAGGCTAGCGGGGATAGGGACCGGGGAGCTGTTTTTT.

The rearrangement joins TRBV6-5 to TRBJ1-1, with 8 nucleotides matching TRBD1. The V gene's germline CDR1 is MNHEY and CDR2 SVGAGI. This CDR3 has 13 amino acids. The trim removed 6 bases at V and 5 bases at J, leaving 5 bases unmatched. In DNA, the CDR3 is TGTGCCAGCAGCGGACAGGGTAGGACTGAAGCTTTCTTT. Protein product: CASSGQGRTEAFF.

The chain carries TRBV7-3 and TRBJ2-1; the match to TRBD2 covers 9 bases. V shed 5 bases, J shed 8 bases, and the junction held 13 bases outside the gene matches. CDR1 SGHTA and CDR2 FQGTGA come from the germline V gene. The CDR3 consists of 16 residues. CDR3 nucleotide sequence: TGTGCCAGCAGCCTTCTCGCGGGAGGGCCCTCGGATGAGCAGTTCTTC. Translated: CASSLLAGGPSDEQFF.

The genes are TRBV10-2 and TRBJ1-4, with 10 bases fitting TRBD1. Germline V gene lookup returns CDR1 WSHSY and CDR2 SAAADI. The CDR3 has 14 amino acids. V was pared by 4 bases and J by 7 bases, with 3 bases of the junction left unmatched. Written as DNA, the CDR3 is TGCGCCAGCAGTGTTGGACAGGGGGTTGAAAAACTGTTTTTT. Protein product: CASSVGQGVEKLFF.

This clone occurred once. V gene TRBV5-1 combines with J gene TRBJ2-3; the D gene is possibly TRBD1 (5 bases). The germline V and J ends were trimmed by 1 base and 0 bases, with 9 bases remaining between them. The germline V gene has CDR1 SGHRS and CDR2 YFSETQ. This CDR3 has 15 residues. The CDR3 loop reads CASSLTGFSTDTQYF. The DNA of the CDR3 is TGCGCCAGCAGCTTGACAGGCTTCAGCACAGATACGCAGTATTTT. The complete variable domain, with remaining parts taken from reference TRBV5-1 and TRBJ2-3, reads KAGVTQTPRYLIKTRGQQVTLSCSPISGHRSVSWYQQTPGQGLQFLFEYFSETQRNKGNFPGRFSGRQFSNSRSEMNVSTLELGDSALYLCASSLTGFSTDTQYFGPGTRLTVL.

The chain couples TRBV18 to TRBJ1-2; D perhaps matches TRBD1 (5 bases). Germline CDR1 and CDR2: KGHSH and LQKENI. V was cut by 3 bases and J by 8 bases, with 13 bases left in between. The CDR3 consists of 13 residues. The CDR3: CASSPSGDQGYTF. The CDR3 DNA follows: TGTGCCAGCTCACCCTCGGGGGACCAAGGCTACACCTTC.

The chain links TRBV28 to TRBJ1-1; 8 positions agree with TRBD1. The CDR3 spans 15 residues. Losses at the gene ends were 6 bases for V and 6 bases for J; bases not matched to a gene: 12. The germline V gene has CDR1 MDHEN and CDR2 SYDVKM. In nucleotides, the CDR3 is TGTGCCAGCAGACACTCGGACAGGGCTAGACCTGAAGCTTTCTTT. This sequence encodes CASRHSDRARPEAFF.

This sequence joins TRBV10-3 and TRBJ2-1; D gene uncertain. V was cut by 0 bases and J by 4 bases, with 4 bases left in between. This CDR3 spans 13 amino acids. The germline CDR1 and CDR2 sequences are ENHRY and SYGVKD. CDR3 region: CAISESAYNEQFF. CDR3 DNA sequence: TGTGCCATCAGTGAGTCTGCGTACAATGAGCAGTTCTTC.

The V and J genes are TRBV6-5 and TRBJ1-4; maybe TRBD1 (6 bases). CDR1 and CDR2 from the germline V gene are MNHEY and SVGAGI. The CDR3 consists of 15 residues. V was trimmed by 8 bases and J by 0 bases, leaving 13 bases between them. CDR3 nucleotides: TGTGCCAGCGGAACAGGGCCCGCAACTAATGAAAAACTGTTTTTT. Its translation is CASGTGPATNEKLFF.

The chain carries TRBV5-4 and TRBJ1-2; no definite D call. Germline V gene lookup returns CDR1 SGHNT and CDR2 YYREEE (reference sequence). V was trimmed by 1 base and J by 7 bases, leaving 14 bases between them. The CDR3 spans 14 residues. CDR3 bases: TGTGCCAGCAGCTTGCCTTCCGAGGCTTCTGGCTACACCTTC. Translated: CASSLPSEASGYTF.

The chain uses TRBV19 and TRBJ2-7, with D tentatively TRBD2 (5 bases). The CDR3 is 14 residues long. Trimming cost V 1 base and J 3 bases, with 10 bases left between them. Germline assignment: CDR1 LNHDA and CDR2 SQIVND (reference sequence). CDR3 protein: CASSIGGPIYEQYF. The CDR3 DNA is TGTGCCAGTAGTATAGGCGGGCCCATCTACGAGCAGTACTTC. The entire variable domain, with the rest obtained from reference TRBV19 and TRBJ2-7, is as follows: DGGITQSPKYLFRKEGQNVTLSCEQNLNHDAMYWYRQDPGQGLRLIYYSQIVNDFQKGDIAEGYSVSREKKESFPLTVTSAQKNPTAFYLCASSIGGPIYEQYFGPGTRLTVT.